This T cell receptor beta chain was identified during a study of T cell responses to AZD1222 COVID-19 vaccine. The CDR3 has 16 residues. The V gene's germline CDR1 is SGHVS and CDR2 FQNEAQ. J lost 0 bases, V lost 5 bases, and 8 bases had no gene match. The method was immunoSEQ multiplex PCR; TCRdb's version includes in-frame clones alone and lacks a portion of them. Of under 150,000 clones listed, approximately 85% are singletons. The input for sequencing was peripheral blood, taken on day 0 of AZD1222 vaccination. The receptor was derived from an adult in good health. The J gene is TRBJ2-3, the V gene TRBV7-8; 7 bases are a match to TRBD1. CDR3 sequence reads: CASSQQGLASTDTQYF. In DNA, the CDR3 is TGTGCCAGCAGCCAACAGGGGTTAGCTAGCACAGATACGCAGTATTTT.